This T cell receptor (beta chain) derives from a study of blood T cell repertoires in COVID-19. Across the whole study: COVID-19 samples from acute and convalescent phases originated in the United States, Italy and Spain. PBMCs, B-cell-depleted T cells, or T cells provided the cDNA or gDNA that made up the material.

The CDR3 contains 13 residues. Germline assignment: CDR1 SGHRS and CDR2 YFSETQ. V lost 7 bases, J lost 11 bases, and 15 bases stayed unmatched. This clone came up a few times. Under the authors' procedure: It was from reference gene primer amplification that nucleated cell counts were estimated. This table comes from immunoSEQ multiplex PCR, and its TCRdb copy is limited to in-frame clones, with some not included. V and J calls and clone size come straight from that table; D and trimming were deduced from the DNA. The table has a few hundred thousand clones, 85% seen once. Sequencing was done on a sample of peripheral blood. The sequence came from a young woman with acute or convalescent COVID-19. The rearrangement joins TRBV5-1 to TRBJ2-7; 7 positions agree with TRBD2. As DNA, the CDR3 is TGCGCCAGCGCCTCTGCCGGGGAGGGACGTGAGTACTTC. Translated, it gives CASASAGEGREYF.